The 27 T cell receptor beta chains reported below all come from one sample, sequenced in a study of tumor-infiltrating lymphocytes in primary liver carcinoma (dated by TCRdb to the late 2010s). RNA from unsorted whole blood was extracted with TRIzol reagent, and germline DNA was obtained with the DNeasy Blood & Tissue kit. Sequencing was carried out with an Illumina HiSeq 2500. A constant-region primer and ProtoScript II reverse transcriptase were used to reverse-transcribe TCRbeta-specific cDNA from approximately 550 ng total RNA. TCRbeta libraries were built with three nested multiplex PCR rounds, a slightly modified ARM-PCR procedure. The first two PCR rounds used multiplex TRBV1-TRBV30 forward primers with a Cbeta reverse primer, each for about 10 cycles. TCRdb reran the public reads through fastp at Q25 and MiXCR, keeping productive beta chains. Records with the same CDR3 protein are collapsed into one entry carrying the most frequent genes and DNA. The sample contains a few hundred thousand distinct CDR3 sequences, 50% to 75% of them found a single time. The ten biggest clones cover about 18% of the sample.

Sequencing was done on a sample of peripheral blood. These receptors were obtained from a woman in her twenties or thirties with primary liver carcinoma and hepatitis B virus infection.

Remarks on this clonotype: This CDR3 is missing its conserved last phenylalanine or tryptophan, likely due to a read error. The chain uses TRBV11-2 and TRBJ2-2, with 9 bases lining up with TRBD2. The CDR3 length is 16 residues. Germline loops: CDR1 SGHAT, CDR2 FQNNGV. The trim removed 8 bases at V and 5 bases at J, leaving 12 bases unmatched. CDR3: CASGSVAGEVTGELFL. The CDR3 DNA reads as TGTGCCAGCGGCTCTGTAGCGGGAGAGGTTACCGGGGAGCTGTTTCTT.

In regard to this clonotype: A read error may account for a junction end that differs from germline. The rearrangement uses TRBV6-2 or TRBV6-3 and TRBJ1-3; D gene uncertain. Germline V gene data show CDR1 as MNHEY and CDR2 as SVGEGT. CDR3 size: 13 residues. As DNA, the CDR3 is TGTGCCAGCAGATACTTCCCTGGAAACACCATATATTTT. It translates to CASRYFPGNTIYF.

The sample holds a few counts of this clonotype. Being one base from a much bigger clone, this may be a read error. The chain employs TRBV11-1 and TRBJ2-2; D unclear. V was trimmed by 6 bases and J by 9 bases, leaving 14 bases between them. Looked up from germline, CDR1 is SGHAT and CDR2 is FQDESV (reference sequence). This CDR3 is built from 13 residues. For the CDR3, the DNA is TGTGCCAGCAGTCCCGGTTCCTCCTGGGAGCTGTTTTTT. Amino acid sequence: CASSPGSSWELFF.

This clonotype appeared many times. The chain carries TRBV6-1 and TRBJ1-4; no firm D call. Trimming left V 8 bases short and J 9 bases short, with 10 bases between. The germline gives CDR1 MNHNS, CDR2 SASEGT. The CDR3 has 11 amino acids. The CDR3 region has the DNA TGTGCCAGCTTGAGGTATCAAAAACTGTTTTTT. Its protein is CASLRYQKLFF.

The rearrangement joins TRBV11-2 to TRBJ2-1, with unresolved D. Trimming took 10 bases from V and 7 from J, leaving 20 bases between them. Germline CDR1 reads SGHAT; CDR2 reads FQNNGV. CDR3 length: 14 amino acids. The CDR3 reads CANSRAVTPNEQFF. Here the CDR3 DNA reads TGTGCCAACAGTCGTGCCGTGACACCAAATGAGCAGTTCTTC.

The chain uses TRBV12-3 or TRBV12-4 and TRBJ2-2; the D call may be TRBD1 or TRBD2 (6 bases each). The V gene lost 5 bases and the J gene lost 1 base, with 14 bases spanning the gap. CDR3 size: 16 residues. CDR3 protein: CASSPTGAGNTGELFF. CDR3 bases: TGTGCCAGCAGTCCGACGGGGGCGGGGAACACCGGGGAGCTGTTTTTT.

Turning to this clonotype: The junction departs from the called germline gene at one end, perhaps through a read error. This rearrangement joins TRBV6-6 to TRBJ2-5; TRBD1 matches 9 bases. The CDR3 loop spans 15 amino acids. The germline gives CDR1 MNHNY, CDR2 SVGAGI (reference sequence). Written as DNA, the CDR3 is TGTGCCAGCAGTCCAGCAAACAGGGGGCAAGAGATCCAGTACTTC. Amino acids: CASSPANRGQEIQYF.

The chain's CDR3 is CASSDRTSGGYEQYF. As DNA, the CDR3 is TGTGCCAGCAGTGATAGGACTAGCGGGGGCTACGAGCAGTACTTC. This sequence joins TRBV2 and TRBJ2-7, with 13 nucleotides matching TRBD2. V trimming: 3 bases; J trimming: 3 bases; junction bases outside the gene matches: 2. The length of the CDR3 is 15 residues. CDR1 is SNHLY, CDR2 FYNNEI, per germline.

This clonotype was observed a few times. One end of the junction is discordant with germline, which a read error may explain. The V gene is TRBV5-1, the J gene TRBJ2-1; D unresolved. Germline V gives CDR1 SGHRS, CDR2 YFSETQ. This CDR3 has 16 amino acids. The CDR3 DNA follows: TGTGCCAGCAGCTTTGGTTTGGGCGGAGCCTACAATGAGCAGTTCTTC. It yields the protein CASSFGLGGAYNEQFF.

This clonotype was counted many times. The gene calls are TRBV12-3 or TRBV12-4 and TRBJ1-1; a weak D match, TRBD1 (5 bases). V shed 5 bases and J shed 0 bases, with 10 bases lying between them. The CDR3 has 14 residues. CDR3 loop: CASSLGRLNTEAFF. The DNA for the CDR3 is TGTGCCAGCAGTCTGGGACGGCTGAACACTGAAGCTTTCTTT.

In nucleotides, the CDR3 is TGTGCCAGCAGTATCGGGACTAGCGGCCCATACGAGCAGTACTTC. Translation gives CASSIGTSGPYEQYF. The chain joins TRBV6-1 to TRBJ2-7; TRBD2 agrees at 11 bases. The germline gives CDR1 MNHNS, CDR2 SASEGT. The V gene end was trimmed by 5 bases and the J gene end by 4 bases; junction bases not matched to a gene: 7. The CDR3 contains 15 residues.

For this clonotype: This may arise from a read error, as a much more abundant clone is one base away. The V and J genes are TRBV12-3 or TRBV12-4 and TRBJ1-2; weak D call: TRBD1 (5 bases). The CDR3 runs 12 residues. CDR3: CASSTTVYGCTF. The CDR3 DNA follows: TGTGCCAGCAGTACGACAGTCTATGGCTGCACCTTC.

This clonotype appeared many times. V is TRBV29-1 and J is TRBJ2-7; D not resolved. Trimming took off 6 bases at V and 2 bases at J, with 11 bases between the two ends. In germline, CDR1 is SQVTM, CDR2 ANQGSEA. CDR3 length: 12 residues. For the CDR3, the DNA is TGCAGCGTCGGGCAGGTAGCCTACGAGCAGTACTTC. Translating it yields CSVGQVAYEQYF.

Remarks on this clonotype: Sequence at one end of the junction differs from germline and may be a read error. The J gene is TRBJ2-1, the V gene TRBV4-3, with a weak D call TRBD2 (6 bases). Germline assignment: CDR1 LGHNA and CDR2 YSLEER. This CDR3 is built from 16 residues. In DNA form, the CDR3 reads TGCGTCAGCAGCCTAGATGCGGGGAGCTCCTACAATGAGCAGTTCTTC. It yields the protein CVSSLDAGSSYNEQFF.

Remarks on this clonotype: A much larger clone differs by one base, so this may be a read error. This chain connects TRBV4-1 to TRBJ2-2; D may match TRBD1 or TRBD2 (6 bases each). This CDR3 has 13 amino acids. CDR1 and CDR2 (germline): MGHRA, YSYEKL. CDR3 in DNA: TGCGCCAGCAGCCCCAGCGCGAGGGGGGAGCTGCTTTTT. Its translation is CASSPSARGELLF.

Note on this clonotype: A clone one base away is much larger, so this may be a read error. The chain recombines TRBV4-3 with TRBJ2-7, with TRBD2 as a possible D gene (5 bases). The V end lost 4 bases, the J end lost 5 bases, and 12 bases lay between the germline ends. The CDR3 is made up of 13 amino acids. CDR1 and CDR2 from the germline V gene are LGHNA and YSLEER. CDR3 sequence reads: CASSRRIGDEQYF. Here the CDR3 DNA reads TGCGCCAGCAGCCGACGGATCGGGGACGAGCAGTACTTC.

The chain is built from TRBV7-9 and TRBJ2-3; unclear D gene. In germline, CDR1 is SEHNR, CDR2 FQNEAQ (reference sequence). The length of the CDR3 is 15 residues. Trimming shortened V by 2 bases and J by 3 bases, and 12 bases separated the two germline ends. CDR3 protein: CASSLTRTETDTQYF. CDR3 sequence (DNA): TGTGCCAGCAGCTTAACTCGGACGGAGACAGATACGCAGTATTTT.

This chain uses TRBV7-8 with TRBJ2-5, with TRBD1 identical over 7 bases. This CDR3 has 17 amino acids. Germline CDR1 reads SGHVS; CDR2 reads FQNEAQ. Unmatched junction bases numbered 15, after V lost 5 bases and J lost 3 bases. CDR3 amino acids: CASSLSGQLTSKETQYF. In DNA form, the CDR3 reads TGTGCCAGCAGCCTCTCGGGACAGCTGACATCCAAAGAGACCCAGTACTTC.

To note about this clonotype: The junction departs from the called germline gene at one end, perhaps through a read error. The chain uses TRBV7-8 and TRBJ1-4; D unclear. From germline, CDR1 is SGHVS and CDR2 FQNEAQ. The CDR3 totals 14 residues. The CDR3 loop reads CSSSWQAGGEKLFF. Written as DNA, the CDR3 is TGTTCCAGCAGCTGGCAGGCTGGAGGGGAAAAACTGTTTTTT. Full variable domain (remainder filled in from reference TRBV7-8 and TRBJ1-4): GAGVSQSPRYKVAKRGQDVALRCDPISGHVSLFWYQQALGQGPEFLTYFQNEAQLDKSGLPSDRFFAERPEGSVSTLKIQRTQQEDSAVYLCSSSWQAGGEKLFFGSGTQLSVL.

As for this clonotype: Sequence at one end of the junction differs from germline and may be a read error. The chain has TRBV12-3 or TRBV12-4 and TRBJ2-1; TRBD2 matches at 9 bases. CDR3 length equals 14 residues. The CDR3: CTSMTSGSGAEQFF. For the CDR3, the DNA is TGTACCAGCATGACTAGCGGATCCGGGGCGGAGCAGTTCTTC.

As concerns this clonotype: A read error may be the cause here, since a much bigger clone is one base away. This rearrangement joins TRBV7-8 to TRBJ1-1, with D tentatively TRBD1 (5 bases). This CDR3 is built from 16 residues. Trimming removed 4 bases from V and 2 bases from J, with 17 bases in between. The germline V gene encodes CDR1 SGHVS and CDR2 FQNEAQ. This CDR3 reads CASSSRETGGNTEAFF. The CDR3 DNA follows: TGTGCCAGCAGCTCAAGGGAGACCGGGGGAAACACTGAAGCTTTCTTT. Using reference TRBV7-8 and TRBJ1-1 for the parts outside the CDR3, the full variable domain is GAGVSQSPRYKVAKRGQDVALRCDPISGHVSLFWYQQALGQGPEFLTYFQNEAQLDKSGLPSDRFFAERPEGSVSTLKIQRTQQEDSAVYLCASSSRETGGNTEAFFGQGTRLTVV.

J is TRBJ1-1 and V is TRBV13, with D possibly TRBD1 on 5 matching bases. The length of the CDR3 is 16 residues. Germline assignment: CDR1 PRHDT and CDR2 FYEKMQ (reference sequence). V was pared by 5 bases and J by 5 bases, with 21 bases between. The CDR3 reads CASSGDRTSGGTEAFF. The CDR3 nucleotides are TGTGCCAGCAGCGGAGATCGGACTTCTGGGGGGACTGAAGCTTTCTTT. Variable domain in full (rest from reference TRBV13 and TRBJ1-1): AAGVIQSPRHLIKEKRETATLKCYPIPRHDTVYWYQQGPGQDPQFLISFYEKMQSDKGSIPDRFSAQQFSDYHSELNMSSLELGDSALYFCASSGDRTSGGTEAFFGQGTRLTVV.

A single count supports this clonotype. A read error may be the cause here, since a much bigger clone is one base away. This chain links TRBV6-5 with TRBJ1-5; a possible D gene is TRBD1 (6 bases). CDR1 and CDR2 from the germline V gene are MNHEY and SVGAGI. The CDR3 totals 13 residues. CDR3 DNA sequence: TGTGCCAGCAGGTGGGGGCGCGATCAGCCCCAGCTTTTT. It codes for CASRWGRDQPQLF.

This clonotype was picked up many times. The chain links TRBV11-1 to TRBJ2-1; TRBD1 is a possible D gene (5 bases). The V gene's germline CDR1 is SGHAT and CDR2 FQDESV (reference sequence). This CDR3 region has 15 residues. V lost 0 bases to trimming and J lost 7 bases, with 13 bases between them. CDR3: CASSLASQGGNEQFF. The CDR3 bases are TGTGCCAGCAGCTTAGCGTCGCAGGGTGGGAATGAGCAGTTCTTC.

This clonotype was counted at least ten times. The gene calls are TRBV11-3 and TRBJ2-3; weak D call: TRBD1 (5 bases). Between the trimmed V and J ends, which lost 2 bases and 5 bases, there was a span of 20 bases. The CDR3 runs 17 residues. Germline V gene lookup returns CDR1 SGHNT and CDR2 YENEEA. CDR3 sequence reads: CASSLTWWSGQGDTQYF. CDR3 sequence (DNA): TGTGCCAGCAGCTTAACCTGGTGGTCAGGGCAAGGAGATACGCAGTATTTT. Based on the CDR3 plus reference TRBV11-3 and TRBJ2-3, the full variable domain is EAGVVQSPRYKIIEKKQPVAFWCNPISGHNTLYWYLQNLGQGPELLIRYENEEAVDDSQLPKDRFSAERLKGVDSTLKIQPAELGDSAVYLCASSLTWWSGQGDTQYFGPGTRLTVL.

The genes are TRBV2 and TRBJ2-5, with D possibly matching TRBD1 (6 bases). The CDR3 spans 15 residues. Germline V gives CDR1 SNHLY, CDR2 FYNNEI. V was shortened by 1 base and J by 1 base, with 10 bases between the two germline ends. CDR3 region: CASSEEWTVQETQYF. In DNA form, the CDR3 reads TGTGCCAGCAGTGAAGAGTGGACAGTCCAAGAGACCCAGTACTTC.

The chain couples TRBV4-1 to TRBJ2-7; the D call may be TRBD1 or TRBD2 (5 bases each). The V gene's germline CDR1 is MGHRA and CDR2 YSYEKL. The V end lost 4 bases, the J end lost 3 bases, and 22 bases lay between the germline ends. CDR3 length: 17 residues. The CDR3 DNA follows: TGCGCCAGCAGCCTCCGCCTCGGGGCGGCTAACGACTACGAGCAGTACTTC. It encodes CASSLRLGAANDYEQYF.